Below, 13 T cell receptor beta chains from the same sample are listed, as sequenced in a study of T cell responses to AZD1222 COVID-19 vaccine. This table comes from immunoSEQ multiplex PCR, and its TCRdb copy is limited to in-frame clones, with some not included. The sample includes some 110,000 clones, around 85% of them seen just once. Sequences were derived from peripheral blood, sampled on day 0 of MenACWY control vaccination. These receptors were obtained from an adult in good health.

The chain couples TRBV27 to TRBJ1-2; D is unresolved. The CDR3 covers 17 residues. Germline CDR1 MNHEY, CDR2 SMNVEV (reference sequence). With 4 bases removed from V and 4 bases from J, the gap between germline ends came to 22 bases. CDR3 region: CASSSNSGGKSAYGYTF. The CDR3 coding sequence is TGTGCCAGCAGTTCCAACTCCGGTGGGAAGAGTGCCTATGGCTACACCTTC.

V gene TRBV7-2 combines with J gene TRBJ2-1, with TRBD1 identical over 7 bases. Per germline, CDR1 SGHTA and CDR2 FQGNSA. The CDR3 consists of 13 residues. J lost 12 bases, V lost 4 bases, and 9 bases had no gene match. The CDR3 DNA reads as TGTGCCAGCAGCTCACCGGTAGAGGGGGCGCAGTTCTTC. Protein: CASSSPVEGAQFF.

This chain uses TRBV24-1 with TRBJ1-3, with D uncertain. CDR3 size: 14 residues. CDR1 is KGHDR, CDR2 SFDVKD, per germline. The V gene lost 4 bases and the J gene lost 4 bases, with 10 bases spanning the gap. DNA for the CDR3: TGTGCCACCAGTGAGTCCGGGAAAGGAAACACCATATATTTT. Its translation is CATSESGKGNTIYF.

This clone was found a few times. V usage is TRBV4-2 and J usage is TRBJ1-5; 7 bases line up with TRBD1. Losses at the gene ends were 0 bases for V and 4 bases for J; bases not matched to a gene: 9. Germline assignment: CDR1 LGHNA and CDR2 YNFKEQ. CDR3 size: 17 residues. The CDR3 protein is CASSQEGPGGGNQPQHF. CDR3 nucleotide sequence: TGTGCCAGCAGCCAAGAGGGCCCAGGGGGAGGGAATCAGCCCCAGCATTTT.

The chain recombines TRBV2 with TRBJ2-7, with D tentatively TRBD1 (6 bases). This CDR3 comprises 11 residues. V lost 6 bases to trimming and J lost 6 bases, with 9 bases between them. In germline, CDR1 is SNHLY, CDR2 FYNNEI. The CDR3 here is CASRDSVEQYF. Written as DNA, the CDR3 is TGTGCCAGCAGGGACAGTGTCGAGCAGTACTTC.

The V call is TRBV6-2 or TRBV6-3, the J call TRBJ2-7; TRBD1 might be the D (5 bases). CDR1 and CDR2 (germline): MNHEY, SVGEGT. This CDR3 region has 17 residues. The V end lost 3 bases, the J end lost 2 bases, and 20 bases lay between the germline ends. The CDR3, as DNA: TGTGCCAGCAGTTATGGCGAAGGGCAGGGTCCCACCTACGAGCAGTACTTC. This gives the protein CASSYGEGQGPTYEQYF.

Only one count was recorded for this clone. The chain uses TRBV6-7 and TRBJ1-4, with 10 nucleotides matching TRBD1. Being an ORF, TRBV6-7 has a function that is uncertain. V dropped 6 bases and J dropped 7; count of bases not matched to a gene: 5. The CDR3 consists of 14 residues. The CDR3 DNA reads as TGTGCCAGCAGGAGCGGACAGGGGGGTGAAAAACTGTTTTTT. It encodes CASRSGQGGEKLFF.

The V call is TRBV6-7, the J call TRBJ1-1; D uncertain. TRBV6-7 is placed among ORFs of uncertain function. V was pared by 2 bases and J by 3 bases, with 13 bases between. The CDR3 loop spans 15 amino acids. The CDR3 nucleotides read TGTGCCAGCAGTTACGAGGGCAGGCGGTACACTGAAGCTTTCTTT. Its protein product is CASSYEGRRYTEAFF.

The chain has TRBV18 and TRBJ2-3; the match to TRBD2 covers 13 bases. The ends lost 2 bases at V and 1 base at J; junction bases unmatched: 6. CDR1 KGHSH and CDR2 LQKENI come from the germline V gene. This CDR3 has 18 residues. The CDR3: CASSPTSGGAGGTDTQYF. Here the CDR3 DNA reads TGTGCCAGCTCACCAACTAGCGGGGGGGCCGGGGGCACAGATACGCAGTATTTT.

This clone showed up just once. The chain combines TRBV27 with TRBJ2-3; D is ambiguous. The V gene lost 5 bases and the J gene lost 0 bases, with 6 bases spanning the gap. The CDR3 is made up of 13 amino acids. Germline lookup yields CDR1 MNHEY and CDR2 SMNVEV (reference sequence). CDR3 DNA: TGTGCCAGCAGTCGGTCTAGCACAGATACGCAGTATTTT. This encodes CASSRSSTDTQYF.

The chain couples TRBV7-2 to TRBJ1-2; D unresolved. V gave up 0 bases and J gave up 0 bases, with 5 bases separating them. Germline assignment: CDR1 SGHTA and CDR2 FQGNSA. This CDR3 has 14 residues. In DNA, the CDR3 is TGTGCCAGCAGCTTAGCAGGGACTAACTATGGCTACACCTTC. This gives the protein CASSLAGTNYGYTF.

The chain links TRBV4-2 to TRBJ2-3; D possibly uses TRBD1 or TRBD2 (5 bases each). Deletions cut 0 bases from V and 0 bases from J, with 7 bases between. Germline V gives CDR1 LGHNA, CDR2 YNFKEQ. This CDR3 contains 15 residues. The CDR3 spells CASSQEGVSTDTQYF. CDR3 bases: TGTGCCAGCAGCCAAGAGGGGGTCAGCACAGATACGCAGTATTTT.

The chain carries TRBV28 and TRBJ2-3; no reliable D call. Between the trimmed V and J ends, which lost 5 bases and 3 bases, there was a span of 3 bases. Germline V gene data show CDR1 as MDHEN and CDR2 as SYDVKM. CDR3 length: 11 amino acids. DNA for the CDR3: TGTGCCAGCAGTGCGACAGATACGCAGTATTTT. Protein product: CASSATDTQYF.